The 19 T cell receptor beta chains given below trace back to one sample, sequenced in a study of T cell responses to AZD1222 COVID-19 vaccine. Some clones are missing from TCRdb's copy, which holds only in-frame ones; the method was immunoSEQ multiplex PCR. The repertoire holds some 130,000 clones, 85% to 95% seen once, with about 8.6% in the top ten. The specimen comprised peripheral blood, sampled on day 0 of AZD1222 vaccination. The receptors here all came from an adult in good health.

The genes are TRBV6-4 and TRBJ2-3, with TRBD2 identical over 11 bases. The V segment lost 2 bases and the J segment 6 bases; nucleotides outside the gene matches: 7. The CDR3 runs 16 residues. Germline-derived CDR1 and CDR2 are MRHNA and SNTAGT. CDR3 sequence (DNA): TGTGCCAGCAGTGACGATAATAGCGGGGGGGCCGATACGCAGTATTTT. The encoded protein is CASSDDNSGGADTQYF.

The V call is TRBV19, the J call TRBJ1-5; 8 bases are a match to TRBD1. The CDR3 contains 13 residues. Trimming at V came to 9 bases and at J to 6 bases, leaving 7 bases not matched to a gene. Germline lookup yields CDR1 LNHDA and CDR2 SQIVND (reference sequence). The CDR3 is CASTQGASQPQHF. The CDR3 nucleotides are TGTGCCAGCACTCAGGGGGCGAGTCAGCCCCAGCATTTT.

The CDR3 spells CASSLGTDFYGYTF. In nucleotides, the CDR3 is TGCGCCAGCAGCTTGGGTACAGACTTCTATGGCTACACCTTC. The chain has TRBV5-1 and TRBJ1-2; no clear D. The CDR3 runs 14 residues. The germline V gene has CDR1 SGHRS and CDR2 YFSETQ. V gave up 0 bases and J gave up 4 bases, with 10 bases separating them.

As DNA, the CDR3 is TGTGCCAGCAGCGTCAGGGAAGGACACACCGGGGAGCTGTTTTTT. Translating gives CASSVREGHTGELFF. The chain uses TRBV9 and TRBJ2-2; D is possibly TRBD1 (5 bases). CDR3 length: 15 amino acids. The germline V gene has CDR1 SGDLS and CDR2 YYNGEE. The germline V and J ends were trimmed by 2 bases and 3 bases, with 11 bases remaining between them.

V gene TRBV18 combines with J gene TRBJ1-1, with TRBD1 identical over 9 bases. The germline V gene has CDR1 KGHSH and CDR2 LQKENI. This CDR3 has 13 residues. CDR3 in amino acids: CHTGQGMNTEAFF. CDR3 DNA sequence: TGTCACACGGGACAGGGCATGAACACTGAAGCTTTCTTT.

The sample holds a few counts of this clone. This chain links TRBV6-1 with TRBJ1-6; TRBD1 might be the D (5 bases). Per germline, CDR1 MNHNS and CDR2 SASEGT. The CDR3 extends over 13 amino acids. V shed 3 bases and J shed 9 bases, with 9 bases lying between them. The CDR3 DNA reads as TGTGCCAGCAGTGACAGGGAGAGTTCACCCCTCCACTTT. Its protein product is CASSDRESSPLHF.

The chain has TRBV4-2 and TRBJ1-5; tentatively, D is TRBD1 (5 bases). Germline-derived CDR1 and CDR2 are LGHNA and YNFKEQ. The CDR3 extends over 15 amino acids. V was cut by 0 bases and J by 5 bases, with 11 bases left in between. The CDR3 spells CASSQDRQGHQPQHF. CDR3 coding DNA: TGTGCCAGCAGCCAAGATCGGCAGGGCCATCAGCCCCAGCATTTT.

This sequence joins TRBV6-5 and TRBJ1-2; D uncertain. Germline-derived CDR1 and CDR2 are MNHEY and SVGAGI. Trimming shortened V by 2 bases and J by 4 bases, and 11 bases separated the two germline ends. CDR3 length: 14 residues. The CDR3 DNA reads as TGTGCCAGCAGTTACGATGAAAACCCCTATGGCTACACCTTC. This sequence encodes CASSYDENPYGYTF.

The rearrangement links TRBV7-3 to TRBJ1-2, with D possibly being TRBD1 (6 bases). Between the trimmed V and J ends, which lost 4 bases and 0 bases, there was a span of 12 bases. CDR3 size: 15 residues. CDR1 is SGHTA, CDR2 FQGTGA, per germline. CDR3 coding DNA: TGTGCCAGCAGCTCTGACAGGCTCGCTAACTATGGCTACACCTTC. Translated: CASSSDRLANYGYTF.

The chain employs TRBV9 and TRBJ2-5; D call uncertain. The CDR3 is made up of 12 amino acids. V was cut by 1 base and J by 4 bases, with 5 bases left in between. Germline CDR1 and CDR2: SGDLS and YYNGEE. The CDR3: CASSVRGETQYF. The CDR3 DNA reads as TGTGCCAGCAGCGTACGAGGAGAGACCCAGTACTTC.

This sequence joins TRBV27 and TRBJ1-1, with a weak D call TRBD1 (5 bases). This CDR3 has 14 residues. CDR1 and CDR2 (germline): MNHEY, SMNVEV (reference sequence). V lost 5 bases and J 4 bases, leaving 14 bases between the germline ends. CDR3 loop: CASSLYGGGTEAFF. CDR3 coding DNA: TGTGCCAGCAGTCTCTATGGGGGGGGCACTGAAGCTTTCTTT.

This clone has a single count. The rearrangement joins TRBV18 to TRBJ1-3, with unresolved D. Germline lookup yields CDR1 KGHSH and CDR2 LQKENI. The CDR3 loop spans 15 amino acids. V lost 3 bases and J 0 bases, leaving 9 bases between the germline ends. The CDR3 is CASSPRQISGNTIYF. The DNA for the CDR3 is TGTGCCAGCTCACCGCGACAAATCTCTGGAAACACCATATATTTT.

This chain joins TRBV15 and TRBJ1-1; 9 nucleotides line up with TRBD1. The CDR3 is made up of 14 amino acids. CDR1 and CDR2 from the germline V gene are LNHNV and YYDKDF (reference sequence). After removal of 4 bases from V and 5 bases from J, the junction contained 5 bases not matched to a gene. This chain's CDR3 is CATSKGQGRTEAFF. The CDR3 DNA reads TGTGCCACCAGCAAGGGACAGGGTCGGACTGAAGCTTTCTTT.

The genes are TRBV6-1 and TRBJ1-5; TRBD1 matches 7 bases. The CDR3 is made up of 13 amino acids. V lost 3 bases to trimming and J lost 11 bases; unmatched junction nucleotides: 7. The germline V gene encodes CDR1 MNHNS and CDR2 SASEGT. As DNA, the CDR3 is TGTGCCAGCAGTGATGAGGGGGCAGGGACCCAGCATTTT. Its protein product is CASSDEGAGTQHF.

This chain links TRBV20-1 with TRBJ1-2, with D unclear. Germline V CDR1 and CDR2: DFQATT, SNEGSKA (reference sequence). Trimming removed 6 bases from V and 10 bases from J, with 15 bases in between. The CDR3 is made up of 11 amino acids. The CDR3 DNA is TGCAGTGCCAAAGGCAGCTCTCCCTACACCTTC. It codes for CSAKGSSPYTF.

The chain joins TRBV19 to TRBJ1-2; no firm D call. Trimming removed 6 bases at V and 4 bases at J, with 18 bases between. There are 15 residues in the CDR3. Germline assignment: CDR1 LNHDA and CDR2 SQIVND (reference sequence). CDR3 sequence (DNA): TGTGCCAGTAGAGCTGCCGATCGGGGTGGCTATGGCTACACCTTC. Residues: CASRAADRGGYGYTF.

This chain links TRBV7-9 with TRBJ2-2; unclear D gene. V was pared by 1 base and J by 2 bases, with 8 bases between. Germline V gene data show CDR1 as SEHNR and CDR2 as FQNEAQ (reference sequence). The CDR3 runs to 15 residues. In nucleotides, the CDR3 is TGTGCCAGCAGCTTAGTTAGACATAACACCGGGGAGCTGTTTTTT. Translated, it gives CASSLVRHNTGELFF.

This clone was observed a single time. This rearrangement joins TRBV6-1 to TRBJ1-5, with no clear D. Per germline, CDR1 MNHNS and CDR2 SASEGT. The CDR3 is made up of 15 amino acids. V was trimmed by 3 bases and J by 4 bases, leaving 13 bases between them. The DNA of the CDR3 is TGTGCCAGCAGTGATTGGTCAGCAAAAAATCAGCCCCAGCATTTT. As protein: CASSDWSAKNQPQHF.

The chain carries TRBV27 and TRBJ1-2; 8 bases fit TRBD1. V lost 5 bases, J lost 1 base, and 6 bases stayed unmatched. Per the germline V gene, CDR1 is MNHEY and CDR2 is SMNVEV (reference sequence). This CDR3 contains 15 residues. The CDR3 protein is CASSEQGVGNYGYTF. The CDR3 nucleotides are TGTGCCAGCAGTGAACAGGGGGTCGGTAACTATGGCTACACCTTC.